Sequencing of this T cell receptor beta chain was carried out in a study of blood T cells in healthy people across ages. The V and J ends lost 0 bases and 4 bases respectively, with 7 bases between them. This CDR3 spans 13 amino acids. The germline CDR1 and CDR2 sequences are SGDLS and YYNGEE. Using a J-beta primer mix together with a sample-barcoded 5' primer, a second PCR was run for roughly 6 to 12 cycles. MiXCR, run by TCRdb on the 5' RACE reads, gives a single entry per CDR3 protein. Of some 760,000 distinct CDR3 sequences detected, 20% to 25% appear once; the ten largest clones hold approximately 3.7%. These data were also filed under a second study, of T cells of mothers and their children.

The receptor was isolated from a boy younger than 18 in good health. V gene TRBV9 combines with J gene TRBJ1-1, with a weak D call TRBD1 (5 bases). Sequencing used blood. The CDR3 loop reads CASSVAGSTEAFF. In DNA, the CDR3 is TGTGCCAGCAGCGTAGCAGGGAGCACTGAAGCTTTCTTT.